This T cell receptor (beta chain) was profiled in a study of blood T cell repertoires in COVID-19. Study as a whole: Material from acute and convalescent COVID-19 was sourced from the United States, Italy and Spain.

Germline V lookup: CDR1 MNHEY, CDR2 SVGEGT. The trim removed 5 bases at V and 2 bases at J, leaving 7 bases unmatched. The length of the CDR3 is 15 residues. Study members were between roughly 18 and 100 years old and lived in some 22 US regions. Researchers sorted participants into cohorts using their self-reported clinical history. In the authors' methods: Quantification of nucleated cells was approximated via reference gene primer amplification. This table comes from immunoSEQ multiplex PCR, and its TCRdb copy is limited to in-frame clones, with some not included. That table gives V, J and clone size, and the DNA gave D and trimming. The sample lists about 250,000 clones; around four fifths were seen once.

Sequencing was performed on PBMCs or T cells enriched from blood (not recorded which). The gene calls are TRBV6-2 or TRBV6-3 and TRBJ2-3, with TRBD2 matching 7 bases. This sequence was found in a woman aged 40 to 50 who had been exposed to COVID-19. The CDR3, as DNA: TGTGCCAGCAGTCGGCGGCGGGGGAACACAGATACGCAGTATTTT. Its protein product is CASSRRRGNTDTQYF.